This paragraph reports one T cell receptor (beta chain). TCRdb's table, derived via immunoSEQ multiplex PCR, lists solely in-frame clones and lacks some. The table records roughly 250,000 clones, approximately 80% of them present only once. Between the trimmed V and J ends, which lost 5 bases and 2 bases, there was a span of 13 bases. Germline CDR1 and CDR2: SGHTA and FQGNSA. The CDR3 has 15 residues. The record originates from a study of blood T cell repertoires in COVID-19. Turning to the study itself: Acute and convalescent COVID-19 samples came from the United States, Italy and Spain.

This clonotype was obtained from a woman between 65 and 79 years old with acute or convalescent COVID-19. Material for sequencing was peripheral blood. The chain employs TRBV7-2 and TRBJ1-5; TRBD1 might be the D (6 bases). CDR3 loop: CASSTTSGGNQPQHF. The CDR3 DNA sequence: TGTGCCAGCAGCACCACCTCAGGGGGCAATCAGCCCCAGCATTTT.